This entry lists 24 T cell receptor beta chains sequenced from one sample in a study of response to subunit inactivated influenza vaccine. TCRdb passed the RT-PCR reads through MiXCR, listing each CDR3 protein once. The sample records hundreds of thousands of distinct CDR3 sequences, over 9% being singletons. These data are also associated with another study on T cells expressing NK-cell markers. That work states: 5'RACE template switching built TCR beta cDNA with unique molecular identifiers.

The sequencing here drew on PBMCs from blood, taken on the day of vaccination. The receptors shown here come from a middle-aged man who received an inactivated influenza vaccine.

This clonotype was picked up many times. The chain is built from TRBV6-1 and TRBJ1-1; D might be TRBD1 (5 bases). The V end lost 6 bases, the J end lost 2 bases, and 10 bases lay between the germline ends. The CDR3 is 13 residues long. CDR1 and CDR2 from the germline V gene are MNHNS and SASEGT. The CDR3 protein is CASSEQDNTEAFF. The CDR3 DNA reads as TGTGCCAGCAGCGAACAGGATAACACTGAAGCTTTCTTT.

This clonotype occurred a few times. This chain connects TRBV11-3 to TRBJ2-3, with D possibly matching TRBD2 (6 bases). V lost 4 bases, J lost 2 bases, and 13 bases lay in between. The germline V gene has CDR1 SGHNT and CDR2 YENEEA. The CDR3 covers 15 residues. The CDR3 reads CASSSHGGFTDTQYF. CDR3 DNA: TGTGCCAGCAGCTCTCATGGGGGGTTCACAGATACGCAGTATTTT.

This clonotype was observed a few times. The J gene is TRBJ2-5, the V gene TRBV10-2; TRBD2 aligns across 10 bases. The CDR3 has 13 residues. Germline-derived CDR1 and CDR2 are WSHSY and SAAADI. The V segment lost 8 bases and the J segment 5 bases; nucleotides outside the gene matches: 5. CDR3 sequence (DNA): TGCGCCAGCGCCAGCGGGGGGGTTGAGACCCAGTACTTC. This codes for CASASGGVETQYF.

The rearrangement links TRBV5-1 to TRBJ2-3; D unclear. This CDR3 has 14 residues. The germline gives CDR1 SGHRS, CDR2 YFSETQ. V shed 4 bases and J shed 0 bases, with 9 bases lying between them. In DNA form, the CDR3 reads TGCGCCAGCAGCACCGACGGAAGCACAGATACGCAGTATTTT. Its protein is CASSTDGSTDTQYF.

Many counts were recorded for this clonotype. The chain carries TRBV4-3 and TRBJ2-2, with D tentatively TRBD2 (6 bases). The CDR3 covers 19 residues. The germline gives CDR1 LGHNA, CDR2 YSLEER. V dropped 1 base and J dropped 4 bases, with 22 bases sitting between them. The CDR3 spells CASSQGYRRPPGGTGELFF. CDR3 DNA: TGCGCCAGCAGCCAAGGGTATCGCAGGCCCCCCGGGGGCACCGGGGAGCTGTTTTTT.

The chain is built from TRBV29-1 and TRBJ2-2; D may match TRBD1 or TRBD2 (7 bases each). Germline CDR1 SQVTM, CDR2 ANQGSEA. The CDR3 length is 14 residues. V was pared by 7 bases and J by 4 bases, with 16 bases between. The DNA for the CDR3 is TGCAGCGGGACGGGCAGGGGGGGCACCGGGGAGCTGTTTTTT. As protein: CSGTGRGGTGELFF.

This clonotype was seen only a few times. The genes are TRBV24-1 and TRBJ2-5, with 10 positions matching TRBD1. V shed 6 bases and J 7 bases; nucleotides not matched to a gene: 7. Germline V lookup: CDR1 KGHDR, CDR2 SFDVKD. The CDR3 has 14 residues. This chain's CDR3 is CATSPGQGKATQYF. As DNA, the CDR3 is TGTGCCACCAGTCCGGGACAGGGGAAGGCGACCCAGTACTTC.

The chain is built from TRBV3-1 and TRBJ2-3; maybe TRBD2 (6 bases). The ends were cut back, 0 bases at V and 2 bases at J, with 18 bases in the middle. Per the germline V gene, CDR1 is LGHDT and CDR2 is YNNKEL (reference sequence). This CDR3 region has 18 residues. CDR3 DNA sequence: TGTGCCAGCAGCCAAGATCCAGATGGGACTCCAGACACAGATACGCAGTATTTT. This encodes CASSQDPDGTPDTDTQYF.

This clonotype was counted a few times. V and J are TRBV29-1 and TRBJ2-5, with a weak D call TRBD2 (6 bases). V was pared by 0 bases and J by 7 bases, with 18 bases between. Germline CDR1 is SQVTM and CDR2 is ANQGSEA. The CDR3 is 15 amino acids. The CDR3 sequence: CSVEDPVAGPLTQYF. CDR3 DNA: TGCAGCGTTGAAGACCCGGTGGCGGGACCGTTGACCCAGTACTTC.

This clonotype was counted between two and nine times. The gene calls are TRBV5-1 and TRBJ2-5; 7 bases are a match to TRBD1. The CDR3 is made up of 14 amino acids. V trimming: 4 bases; J trimming: 3 bases; junction bases outside the gene matches: 6. CDR1 is SGHRS and CDR2 is YFSETQ in the germline V gene. The CDR3 region is CASSKGTAEETQYF. For the CDR3, the DNA is TGCGCCAGCAGCAAAGGGACAGCCGAAGAGACCCAGTACTTC.

This clonotype was counted only a few times. This chain connects TRBV4-3 to TRBJ1-4; no definite D call. Deletions cut 0 bases from V and 7 bases from J, with 12 bases between. This CDR3 spans 15 amino acids. The germline CDR1 and CDR2 sequences are LGHNA and YSLEER. CDR3 bases: TGCGCCAGCAGCCAAGATGGCGGTTTGGGTGAAAAACTGTTTTTT. Amino acid sequence: CASSQDGGLGEKLFF.

This sequence joins TRBV9 and TRBJ2-4, with no clear D. Deletions cut 0 bases from V and 0 bases from J, with 13 bases between. The CDR3 contains 17 residues. CDR1 and CDR2 (germline): SGDLS, YYNGEE. CDR3: CASSVGAAGLAKNIQYF. The CDR3 DNA is TGTGCCAGCAGCGTAGGAGCCGCCGGTTTAGCCAAAAACATTCAGTACTTC.

CDR3 DNA: TGTGCCAGCAGCCAAGACGACAGGGGCCATAGCTCCTACGAGCAGTACTTC. It specifies CASSQDDRGHSSYEQYF. The chain joins TRBV4-2 to TRBJ2-7, with 8 bases matching TRBD1. J gave up 0 bases and V 0 bases, and 7 bases lay outside the gene matches. The germline CDR1 and CDR2 sequences are LGHNA and YNFKEQ. This CDR3 contains 17 residues.

V gene TRBV15 combines with J gene TRBJ1-6, with D perhaps matching TRBD1 (5 bases). Germline CDR1 reads LNHNV; CDR2 reads YYDKDF (reference sequence). This CDR3 comprises 15 residues. Trimming stripped 1 base from V and 7 bases from J, with 11 bases between. In DNA form, the CDR3 reads TGTGCCACCAGCAGAGGGGGGGGACCCAATTCACCCCTCCACTTT. The encoded protein is CATSRGGGPNSPLHF.

The chain combines TRBV5-1 with TRBJ1-1; D gene uncertain. Trimming shortened V by 0 bases and J by 4 bases, and 19 bases separated the two germline ends. CDR1 and CDR2 (germline): SGHRS, YFSETQ. The CDR3 has 17 residues. CDR3 in amino acids: CASSLADLTIGGTEAFF. CDR3 coding DNA: TGCGCCAGCAGCTTGGCGGATCTGACCATAGGAGGCACTGAAGCTTTCTTT. The full variable domain, rest sourced from reference TRBV5-1 and TRBJ1-1, is KAGVTQTPRYLIKTRGQQVTLSCSPISGHRSVSWYQQTPGQGLQFLFEYFSETQRNKGNFPGRFSGRQFSNSRSEMNVSTLELGDSALYLCASSLADLTIGGTEAFFGQGTRLTVV.

The table lists this clonotype with a few counts. The chain is built from TRBV3-1 and TRBJ2-7, with unresolved D. The CDR3 runs to 13 residues. Between the trimmed V and J ends, which lost 0 bases and 4 bases, there was a span of 7 bases. The germline gives CDR1 LGHDT, CDR2 YNNKEL (reference sequence). The DNA for the CDR3 is TGTGCCAGCAGCCAAGATTTACTTTACGAGCAGTACTTC. As protein: CASSQDLLYEQYF.

The rearrangement uses TRBV20-1 and TRBJ2-3; maybe TRBD2 (7 bases). The germline V gene has CDR1 DFQATT and CDR2 SNEGSKA (reference sequence). This CDR3 has 16 residues. Trimming took 8 bases from V and 2 from J, leaving 23 bases between them. The CDR3 region has the DNA TGCAGTTATCCCTCTGCGGGGGCGACGATCACAGATACGCAGTATTTT. Its protein is CSYPSAGATITDTQYF.

This clonotype was seen a handful of times. The chain combines TRBV11-1 with TRBJ2-7, with no clear D. The CDR3 is 18 residues long. Germline loops: CDR1 SGHAT, CDR2 FQDESV (reference sequence). Trimming stripped 8 bases from V and 3 bases from J, with 29 bases between. In DNA form, the CDR3 reads TGTGCCAGCGCCCCAACATCAGGTCGAGGCATGATTCTCTACGAGCAGTACTTC. Translated, it gives CASAPTSGRGMILYEQYF.

The sample holds a few counts of this clonotype. Written as DNA, the CDR3 is TGTGCCAGCAGGCTGCAGGGACGCCATGGCTACACCTTC. Its protein product is CASRLQGRHGYTF. The gene calls are TRBV12-3 or TRBV12-4 and TRBJ1-2; D is perhaps TRBD1 (5 bases). V lost 6 bases and J lost 6, with 14 bases in between. The CDR3 spans 13 residues.

This clonotype showed up just a few times. J is TRBJ2-2 and V is TRBV5-1; D unresolved. Germline CDR1 SGHRS, CDR2 YFSETQ. This CDR3 comprises 13 residues. CDR3 in DNA: TGCGCTACCACCCTGGGAAACACCGGGGAGCTGTTTTTT. Protein product: CATTLGNTGELFF.

In its sample, this clonotype ranks as medium-sized (0.01 to 0.1%). V and J are TRBV20-1 and TRBJ2-7, with no clear D. V was clipped by 1 base and J by 5 bases, with 15 bases between them. CDR3 size: 14 residues. Germline CDR1 DFQATT, CDR2 SNEGSKA (reference sequence). In nucleotides, the CDR3 is TGCAGTGCTAGAGGTGGGTTGGCCATCCACGAGCAGTACTTC. Encoded protein: CSARGGLAIHEQYF.

The chain combines TRBV12-3 or TRBV12-4 with TRBJ2-3; D unclear. The CDR3 length is 15 residues. V lost 3 bases to trimming and J lost 0 bases, with 10 bases between them. The CDR3 loop is CASSFLATSTDTQYF. The CDR3 DNA follows: TGTGCCAGCAGTTTTCTGGCTACTAGCACAGATACGCAGTATTTT.

This clonotype was observed a few times. This chain uses TRBV7-2 with TRBJ2-1, with 8 bases fitting TRBD2. V lost 5 bases to trimming and J lost 8 bases; unmatched junction nucleotides: 11. The CDR3 is made up of 15 amino acids. CDR1 is SGHTA, CDR2 FQGNSA, per germline. The CDR3 is CASSPPGTRGDEQFF. CDR3 DNA: TGTGCCAGCAGCCCCCCAGGGACTAGGGGCGATGAGCAGTTCTTC.

This chain joins TRBV5-1 and TRBJ1-6, with 7 bases fitting TRBD1. V lost 4 bases, J lost 10 bases, and 8 bases stayed unmatched. Germline CDR1 SGHRS, CDR2 YFSETQ. CDR3 length: 14 residues. CDR3 sequence reads: CASSPPGGISPLHF. The DNA for the CDR3 is TGCGCCAGCAGCCCCCCAGGGGGGATCTCACCCCTCCACTTT. The variable domain in full, with the rest retrieved from reference TRBV5-1 and TRBJ1-6, is KAGVTQTPRYLIKTRGQQVTLSCSPISGHRSVSWYQQTPGQGLQFLFEYFSETQRNKGNFPGRFSGRQFSNSRSEMNVSTLELGDSALYLCASSPPGGISPLHFGNGTRLTVT.